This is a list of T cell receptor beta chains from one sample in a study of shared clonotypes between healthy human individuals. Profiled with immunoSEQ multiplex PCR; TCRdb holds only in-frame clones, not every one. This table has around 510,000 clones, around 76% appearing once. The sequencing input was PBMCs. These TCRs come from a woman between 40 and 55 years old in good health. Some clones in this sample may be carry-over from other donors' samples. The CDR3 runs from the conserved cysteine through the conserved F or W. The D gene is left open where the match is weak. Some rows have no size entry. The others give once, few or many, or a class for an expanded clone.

CASGQGREKLFF	TGCGCCTCCGGACAGGGGCGTGAAAAACTGTTTTTT	.	TRBD1	TRBV7-9	TRBJ1-4
CASTLVPGASNQPQHF	TGTGCCAGTACACTGGTACCAGGGGCAAGCAATCAGCCCCAGCATTTT	.	.	TRBV19	TRBJ1-5
CASSPWTAIAKNIQYF	TGTGCCAGCAGCCCCTGGACAGCCATAGCCAAAAACATTCAGTACTTC	.	.	TRBV14	TRBJ2-4
CASSTKTANNEKLFF	TGTGCCAGCAGTACCAAAACAGCCAATAATGAAAAACTGTTTTTT	once	.	TRBV6-6	TRBJ1-4
CASSMRPDTIQYF	TGTGCCAGTAGTATGCGCCCCGACACCATTCAGTACTTC	.	.	TRBV19	TRBJ2-4
CASSVDGAGYNEQFF	TGTGCCAGCAGCGTAGACGGCGCGGGCTACAATGAGCAGTTCTTC	.	.	TRBV9	TRBJ2-1
CASSSLSGTGNTGELFF	TGCGCCAGCAGCAGCCTCTCCGGGACAGGCAACACCGGGGAGCTGTTTTTT	once	TRBD1	TRBV5-1	TRBJ2-2
CASSEGPTHTEAFF	TGTGCCAGCAGCGAAGGGCCTACGCACACTGAAGCTTTCTTT	.	.	TRBV21-1	TRBJ1-1
CASSLNRVGTQYF	TGTGCCAGCAGTCTTAACAGGGTAGGGACCCAGTACTTC	.	.	TRBV7-8	TRBJ2-5
CASSLVGRDRVHEQYF	TGTGCCAGCAGCTTAGTCGGTCGGGACAGGGTACACGAGCAGTACTTC	.	TRBD1	TRBV11-2	TRBJ2-7
CASSLGTGGWAYEQYF	TGCGCCAGCAGCTTGGGGACAGGGGGCTGGGCCTACGAGCAGTACTTC	.	TRBD1	TRBV5-1	TRBJ2-7
CASSLAWPQTLRGGEQYF	TGCGCCAGCAGCTTGGCCTGGCCACAAACTCTAAGAGGAGGCGAGCAGTACTTC	.	.	TRBV5-1	TRBJ2-7
CSVEGASDTQYF	TGCAGCGTTGAAGGGGCCTCAGATACGCAGTATTTT	.	.	TRBV29-1	TRBJ2-3
CASSRDGNEKLFF	TGTGCCAGCAGCCGGGACGGTAATGAAAAACTGTTTTTT	.	.	TRBV28	TRBJ1-4
CASGQRTNEKLFF	TGTGCCAGCGGACAGAGAACTAATGAAAAACTGTTTTTT	.	.	TRBV6-1	TRBJ1-4
CASSLSGFWLYGYTF	TGTGCCAGCAGCTTGTCGGGGTTTTGGCTCTATGGCTACACCTTC	many	.	TRBV5-5	TRBJ1-2
CASSPSGRPGEQYF	TGTGCCAGCTCACCTAGCGGACGTCCGGGGGAGCAGTACTTC	.	.	TRBV18	TRBJ2-7
CASSSRTGQINYGYTF	TGTGCCAGCAGCTCCCGCACGGGACAGATTAACTATGGCTACACCTTC	.	TRBD1	TRBV5-4	TRBJ1-2
CASIAPGGVAGEQFF	TGTGCCAGCATTGCTCCGGGGGGCGTGGCGGGAGAGCAGTTCTTC	.	.	TRBV6-6	TRBJ2-1
CASSLSSRGGQPQHF	TGTGCCAGCAGCTTATCCTCTAGGGGGGGTCAGCCCCAGCATTTT	.	.	TRBV7-8	TRBJ1-5
CASSLISGVNTEAFF	TGTGCCAGCAGCTTGATCTCAGGGGTGAACACTGAAGCTTTCTTT	.	.	TRBV7-2	TRBJ1-1
CASSLIYEQYF	TGTGCCAGCAGCTTAATCTACGAGCAGTACTTC	.	.	TRBV11-2	TRBJ2-7
CASSLVGLAGGTPSYNEQFF	TGTGCCAGCAGTTTAGTAGGACTAGCGGGAGGCACGCCCTCCTACAATGAGCAGTTCTTC	.	TRBD2	TRBV27	TRBJ2-1
CASSREGRGWDEQFF	TGTGCCAGCAGTCGAGAAGGCAGGGGATGGGATGAGCAGTTCTTC	.	.	TRBV2	TRBJ2-1
CASSSEINQPQHF	TGTGCCAGCAGCTCGGAGATTAATCAGCCCCAGCATTTT	.	.	TRBV7-6	TRBJ1-5
CASSLPRQLSYNEQFF	TGTGCCAGCAGTTTACCTAGACAGTTGTCCTACAATGAGCAGTTCTTC	.	.	TRBV28	TRBJ2-1
CSVEGGDRGNYGTDTQYF	TGCAGCGTTGAAGGGGGGGACAGGGGTAACTACGGCACAGATACGCAGTATTTT	.	TRBD1	TRBV29-1	TRBJ2-3
CASSGSGGNQPQHF	TGTGCCAGCAGTGGGTCAGGAGGCAATCAGCCCCAGCATTTT	.	.	TRBV2	TRBJ1-5
CAGILVYGELFF	TGTGCCGGCATCCTGGTTTATGGGGAGCTGTTTTTT	.	.	TRBV11-2	TRBJ2-2
CASGSQGADTQYF	TGCGCCAGCGGCTCCCAGGGGGCCGATACGCAGTATTTT	.	TRBD1	TRBV5-1	TRBJ2-3
CASSQVLANEKLFF	TGCGCCAGCAGCCAAGTTTTGGCTAATGAAAAACTGTTTTTT	.	.	TRBV4-3	TRBJ1-4
CSVNRGQGPYEQYF	TGCAGCGTCAACCGCGGACAGGGGCCATACGAGCAGTACTTC	.	TRBD1	TRBV29-1	TRBJ2-7
CASSQDRETYNEQFF	TGCGCCAGCAGCCAAGATCGGGAGACCTACAATGAGCAGTTCTTC	.	.	TRBV4-3	TRBJ2-1
CASSFLDSYEQYF	TGTGCCAGCAGTTTTTTGGACTCCTACGAGCAGTACTTC	.	.	TRBV28	TRBJ2-7
CASSRFQGSNQPQHF	TGTGCCAGCAGCCGGTTTCAGGGGAGCAATCAGCCCCAGCATTTT	.	.	TRBV11-2	TRBJ1-5
CASRRGVTRGGEQFF	TGTGCCAGCAGACGAGGTGTTACTAGAGGCGGGGAGCAGTTCTTC	.	.	TRBV5-6	TRBJ2-1
CASSLVRWGDTQYF	TGTGCCAGCAGCTTGGTACGATGGGGAGATACGCAGTATTTT	.	.	TRBV5-5	TRBJ2-3
CASSFGVAGSYEQYF	TGTGCCAGCAGCTTCGGGGTAGCAGGGTCCTACGAGCAGTACTTC	.	.	TRBV5-4	TRBJ2-7
CASSLSGNTEAFF	TGTGCCAGCAGTTTATCGGGAAACACTGAAGCTTTCTTT	.	.	TRBV28	TRBJ1-1
CASSPWTSGRRETQYF	TGTGCCAGCAGCCCGTGGACTAGCGGGAGGAGAGAGACCCAGTACTTC	.	TRBD2	TRBV7-2	TRBJ2-5
CASSPGAGGAEQYF	TGTGCCAGCTCACCAGGGGCAGGGGGCGCCGAGCAGTACTTC	.	TRBD1	TRBV18	TRBJ2-7
CSVEIFQREGLDEQFF	TGCAGCGTTGAAATCTTCCAGCGGGAGGGCCTTGATGAGCAGTTCTTC	.	TRBD2	TRBV29-1	TRBJ2-1
CASSLVGGSRETQYF	TGCGCCAGCAGCTTGGTGGGGGGGAGCCGGGAGACCCAGTACTTC	few	TRBD2	TRBV5-1	TRBJ2-5
CASSVTGDRYNEQFF	TGTGCCAGCAGCGTAACGGGGGACCGCTACAATGAGCAGTTCTTC	.	.	TRBV9	TRBJ2-1
CASSTRGQGAFPTYEQYF	TGTGCCAGTAGCACCCGAGGGCAGGGGGCTTTCCCGACCTACGAGCAGTACTTC	.	TRBD1	TRBV19	TRBJ2-7
CASSPGTGNTGELFF	TGTGCCAGTAGCCCCGGGACAGGGAACACCGGGGAGCTGTTTTTT	.	TRBD1	TRBV19	TRBJ2-2
CASSLMGTRDQPQHF	TGCGCCAGCAGCTTGATGGGGACAAGGGATCAGCCCCAGCATTTT	few	.	TRBV5-1	TRBJ1-5
CASSVGSGQALHF	TGTGCCAGCAGCGTAGGTTCGGGGCAGGCCCTCCACTTT	.	.	TRBV9	TRBJ1-6
CASSSISGEEETQYF	TGTGCCAGCAGCTCGATTAGCGGGGAGGAAGAGACCCAGTACTTC	.	TRBD2	TRBV28	TRBJ2-5